Following are 5 T cell receptor beta chains from one sample sequenced in a study of response to subunit inactivated influenza vaccine. Via MiXCR, TCRdb re-called the RT-PCR reads, giving one row per CDR3 protein. The sample contains 630,000 or so distinct CDR3 sequences, about 15% of which appear only once. Sequences were derived from PBMCs from blood, sampled 11 to 12 days after vaccination. Source of these receptors: a man between 45 and 60 years old who received an inactivated influenza vaccine.

V gene TRBV6-2 or TRBV6-3 combines with J gene TRBJ2-2; 10 bases map to TRBD1. From germline, CDR1 is MNHEY and CDR2 SVGEGT. V was clipped by 6 bases and J by 3 bases; unmatched bases: 4. The CDR3 contains 15 residues. CDR3 in amino acids: CASRATGGHTGELFF. In DNA form, the CDR3 reads TGTGCCAGCAGGGCGACAGGGGGCCACACCGGGGAGCTGTTTTTT.

Details on this clonotype: It may be a read error: a sequence one base away is much more abundant. This chain links TRBV20-1 with TRBJ2-7, with D possibly matching TRBD2 (5 bases). The germline V gene encodes CDR1 DFQATT and CDR2 SNEGSKA (reference sequence). V shed 5 bases and J shed 3 bases, with 14 bases lying between them. The CDR3 is 13 residues long. The DNA of the CDR3 is TGCAGTGCTGGGAGTCTGGTGCGCTACGAGCAGTACTTC. Amino acids: CSAGSLVRYEQYF.

This clonotype has a handful of counts. The chain couples TRBV9 to TRBJ1-1, with D unclear. Germline V gene data show CDR1 as SGDLS and CDR2 as YYNGEE. CDR3 size: 12 residues. The V and J ends lost 0 bases and 5 bases respectively, with 5 bases between them. DNA for the CDR3: TGTGCCAGCAGCGTAGTGGGGACTGAAGCTTTCTTT. Translating it yields CASSVVGTEAFF.

This clonotype has just a few counts. This sequence joins TRBV6-2 or TRBV6-3 and TRBJ2-1; the match to TRBD2 covers 11 bases. V gave up 5 bases and J gave up 8 bases; unmatched junction bases: 8. The CDR3 loop spans 15 amino acids. Germline CDR1 and CDR2: MNHEY and SVGEGT. In DNA form, the CDR3 reads TGTGCCAGCAGTCCCCCCCTAGCGGGGGGCCATGAGCAGTTCTTC. It yields the protein CASSPPLAGGHEQFF.

The chain is built from TRBV5-6 and TRBJ2-3; D not certain. The CDR3 is made up of 14 amino acids. Germline CDR1 and CDR2: SGHDT and YYEEEE. Trimming removed 5 bases from V and 4 bases from J, with 14 bases in between. CDR3 in DNA: TGTGCCAGCAGTTACCCGGGCCGGGCAGATACGCAGTATTTT. Protein: CASSYPGRADTQYF.